This T cell receptor beta chain was sequenced for a study of blood T cell repertoires in COVID-19. This clone was recorded once. In the authors' workflow: Estimates of nucleated cell counts were drawn from the amplification of reference gene primers. Some clones are missing from TCRdb's copy, which holds only in-frame ones; the method was immunoSEQ multiplex PCR. The V and J calls and clone size were taken over from that table, and D and trimming were inferred from the DNA. The table shows 200,000 to 250,000 clones, with approximately 86% occurring only once. This CDR3 comprises 16 residues. The ends lost 2 bases at V and 2 bases at J; junction bases unmatched: 6. The V gene's germline CDR1 is MNHNS and CDR2 SASEGT.

The sequence was obtained from a human donor in a cohort sampled during active COVID-19. J is TRBJ1-3 and V is TRBV6-1; 7 bases match TRBD1. Sequenced input: peripheral blood. For the CDR3, the DNA is TGTGCCAGCAGTGAATTAGCAGGGGGTGCTGGAAACACCATATATTTT. Amino acid sequence: CASSELAGGAGNTIYF.